This T cell receptor beta chain came from a study of brain T cells in children with intractable seizures. Regarding the study as a whole: Only CDR3 sequence similarity suggested viral specificity, without known HCMV serostatus. Clones missing pre-surgery may reflect undersampling of that blood sample.

The V end was cut by 4 bases, the J end by 4 bases, with 14 bases between. Looked up from germline, CDR1 is SGHRS and CDR2 is YFSETQ. This CDR3 has 14 residues. Only cases whose brain tissue showed the highest T cell transcript signatures were sequenced. Before surgery, patients took at least one anti-epileptic drug. Repertoires were generated with immunoSEQ multiplex PCR, while TCRdb's copy carries only in-frame clones and drops some. The table records roughly 110,000 clones, under 95% of them present only once. This clone has only one observation. Its antigen is currently unknown. This clonotype was sampled from a boy in the first two years of life with hemimegalencephaly and intractable seizures. The specimen comprised peripheral blood, sampled at surgery. The J gene is TRBJ2-5, the V gene TRBV5-1; D possibly uses TRBD1 or TRBD2 (5 bases each). CDR3: CASSIGTPLETQYF. CDR3 sequence (DNA): TGCGCCAGCAGCATCGGGACCCCCCTAGAGACCCAGTACTTC.